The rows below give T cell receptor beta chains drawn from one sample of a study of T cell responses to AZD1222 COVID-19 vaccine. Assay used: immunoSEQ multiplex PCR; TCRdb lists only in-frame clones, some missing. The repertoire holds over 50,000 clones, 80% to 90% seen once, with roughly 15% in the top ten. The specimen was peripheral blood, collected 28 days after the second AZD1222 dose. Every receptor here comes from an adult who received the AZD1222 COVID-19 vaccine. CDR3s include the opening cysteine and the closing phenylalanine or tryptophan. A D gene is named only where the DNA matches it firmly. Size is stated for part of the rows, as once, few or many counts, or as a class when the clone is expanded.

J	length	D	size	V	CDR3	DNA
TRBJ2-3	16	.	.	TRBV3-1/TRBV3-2	CASSHQLPISTDTQYF	TGTGCCAGCAGCCACCAACTCCCTATTAGCACAGATACGCAGTATTTT
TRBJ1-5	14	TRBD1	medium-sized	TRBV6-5	CASSPSGGLQPQHF	TGTGCCAGCAGCCCGTCAGGGGGCCTTCAGCCCCAGCATTTT
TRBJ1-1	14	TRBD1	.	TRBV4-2	CASSPDRANTEAFF	TGTGCCAGCAGCCCCGACAGGGCGAACACTGAAGCTTTCTTT
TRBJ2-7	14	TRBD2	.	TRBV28	CASRPPGGVNEQYF	TGTGCCAGCAGACCCCCGGGGGGTGTAAACGAGCAGTACTTC
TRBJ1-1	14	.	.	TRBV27	CASSLRQKDTEAFF	TGTGCCAGCAGTTTACGTCAGAAAGACACTGAAGCTTTCTTT
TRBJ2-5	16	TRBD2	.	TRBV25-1	CASSDPAGGRQETQYF	TGTGCCAGCAGTGACCCAGCGGGAGGGCGGCAAGAGACCCAGTACTTC
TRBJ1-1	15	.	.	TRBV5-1	CASSLAARMNTEAFF	TGCGCCAGCAGCTTGGCCGCCAGAATGAACACTGAAGCTTTCTTT
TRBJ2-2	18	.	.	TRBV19	CASRPILEGLRDTGELFF	TGTGCCAGTAGGCCCATTTTAGAGGGTCTTAGGGACACCGGGGAGCTGTTTTTT
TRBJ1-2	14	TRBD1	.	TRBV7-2	CASRDRGTNYGYTF	TGTGCCAGCAGGGACAGGGGGACTAACTATGGCTACACCTTC
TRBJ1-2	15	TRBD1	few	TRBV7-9	CASSSRSDRVDGYTF	TGTGCCAGCAGCTCTAGATCGGACAGGGTGGACGGCTACACCTTC
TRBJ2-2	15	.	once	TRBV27	CASRIGQRNTGELFF	TGTGCCAGCAGGATTGGACAGAGGAACACCGGGGAGCTGTTTTTT
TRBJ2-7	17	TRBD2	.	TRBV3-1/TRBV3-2	CASSRDTSGYFSYEQYF	TGTGCCAGCAGCCGAGATACTAGCGGATACTTCTCCTACGAGCAGTACTTC
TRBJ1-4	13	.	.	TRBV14	CASSQDPRGKLFF	TGTGCCAGCAGCCAAGATCCCAGGGGAAAACTGTTTTTT
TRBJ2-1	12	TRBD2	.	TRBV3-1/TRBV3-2	CASSDPGLVVFF	TGTGCCAGCAGCGATCCGGGACTAGTTGTCTTCTTC
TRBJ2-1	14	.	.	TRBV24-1	CATSDRAPYNEQFF	TGTGCCACCAGTGACAGGGCGCCCTACAATGAGCAGTTCTTC
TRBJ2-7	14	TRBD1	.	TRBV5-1	CASSPRQGDDEQYF	TGCGCCAGCAGCCCCCGACAGGGGGACGACGAGCAGTACTTC
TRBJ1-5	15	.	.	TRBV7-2	CASSQGRVSNQPQHF	TGTGCCAGCAGCCAGGGGAGGGTCAGCAATCAGCCCCAGCATTTT
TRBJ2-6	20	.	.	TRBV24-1	CATSDLLSRDEFSGANVLTF	TGTGCCACCAGTGATTTGCTGTCCCGGGATGAGTTCTCTGGGGCCAACGTCCTGACTTTC
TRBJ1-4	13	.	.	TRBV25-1	CASSVTGSEKLFF	TGTGCCAGCAGTGTAACAGGGAGCGAAAAACTGTTTTTT
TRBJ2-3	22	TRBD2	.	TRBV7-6	CASSLDPETSGRAFYGGDTQYF	TGTGCCAGCAGCTTGGACCCAGAGACTAGCGGGAGGGCGTTTTATGGTGGGGATACGCAGTATTTT
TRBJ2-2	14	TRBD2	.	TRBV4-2	CASSQETSGGELFF	TGTGCCAGCAGCCAAGAAACTAGCGGCGGGGAGCTGTTTTTT
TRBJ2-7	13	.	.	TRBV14	CASSQVGVHEQYF	TGTGCCAGCAGCCAAGTAGGCGTGCACGAGCAGTACTTC
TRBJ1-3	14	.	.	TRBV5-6	CASNPLGAGNTIYF	TGTGCCAGCAACCCATTAGGGGCCGGGAACACCATATATTTT
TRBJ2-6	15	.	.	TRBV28	CASSKKYSGANVLTF	TGTGCCAGCAGCAAGAAATACTCTGGGGCCAACGTCCTGACTTTC
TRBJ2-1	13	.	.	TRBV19	CASSITGRDEQFF	TGTGCCAGTAGTATTACGGGGCGGGATGAGCAGTTCTTC
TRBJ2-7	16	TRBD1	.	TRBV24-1	CATSDKPSDRVYEQYF	TGTGCCACCAGTGACAAACCCTCGGACAGGGTCTACGAGCAGTACTTC
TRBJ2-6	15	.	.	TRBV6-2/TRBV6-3	CASSPGGTGANVLTF	TGTGCCAGCAGTCCCGGTGGCACTGGGGCCAACGTCCTGACTTTC
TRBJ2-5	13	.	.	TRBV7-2	CASSLTPQETQYF	TGTGCCAGCAGCTTAACCCCCCAAGAGACCCAGTACTTC
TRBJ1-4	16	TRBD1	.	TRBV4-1	CASSQDGTGNYEKLFF	TGCGCCAGCAGCCAAGATGGGACAGGGAATTATGAAAAACTGTTTTTT
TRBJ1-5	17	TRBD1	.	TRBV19	CASIPGRDRGYNQPQHF	TGTGCCAGTATCCCCGGCCGGGACAGGGGGTACAATCAGCCCCAGCATTTT
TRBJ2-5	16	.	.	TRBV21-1	CASSHGGRIPQETQYF	TGTGCCAGCAGTCATGGGGGCAGGATCCCCCAAGAGACCCAGTACTTC
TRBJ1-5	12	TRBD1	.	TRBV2	CASGTDRAPQHF	TGTGCCAGCGGAACAGACAGGGCGCCCCAGCATTTT
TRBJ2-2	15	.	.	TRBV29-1	CSVSLGSSNTGELFF	TGCAGCGTTTCTCTGGGGTCATCAAACACCGGGGAGCTGTTTTTT
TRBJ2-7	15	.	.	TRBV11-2	CASRSGGQSSYEQYF	TGTGCCAGCCGGAGTGGAGGCCAAAGCTCCTACGAGCAGTACTTC
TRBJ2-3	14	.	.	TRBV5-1	CASSLVGFTDTQYF	TGCGCCAGCAGCTTGGTCGGCTTTACAGATACGCAGTATTTT
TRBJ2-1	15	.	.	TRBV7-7	CASSRSPGAENEQFF	TGTGCTAGCAGTCGTAGTCCGGGTGCCGAAAATGAGCAGTTCTTC
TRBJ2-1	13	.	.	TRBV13	CASSLGGAREQFF	TGTGCCAGCAGCTTAGGGGGGGCCCGGGAGCAGTTCTTC
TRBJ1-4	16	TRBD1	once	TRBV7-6	CASSLGTGAPNEKLFF	TGTGCCAGCAGCTTAGGAACAGGGGCCCCAAATGAAAAACTGTTTTTT
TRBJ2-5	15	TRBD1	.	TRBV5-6	CASSLVDRGHKTQYF	TGTGCCAGCAGCTTGGTTGACAGGGGGCATAAGACCCAGTACTTC
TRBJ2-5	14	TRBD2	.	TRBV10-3	CAISEWGGQETQYF	TGTGCCATCAGTGAATGGGGGGGCCAAGAGACCCAGTACTTC
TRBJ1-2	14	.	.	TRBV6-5	CASSYLPGNYGYTF	TGTGCCAGCAGTTACCTACCAGGGAACTATGGCTACACCTTC
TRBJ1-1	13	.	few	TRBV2	CASGDSAGGEAFF	TGTGCCAGTGGGGACTCCGCGGGGGGTGAAGCTTTCTTT
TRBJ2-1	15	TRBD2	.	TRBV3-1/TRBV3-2	CASSPRLAGLIEQFF	TGTGCCAGCAGCCCCAGACTAGCGGGTCTTATTGAGCAGTTCTTC
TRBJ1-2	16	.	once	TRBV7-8	CASSTDLGRELGGYTF	TGTGCCAGCAGCACAGATCTAGGACGGGAGTTAGGAGGCTACACCTTC
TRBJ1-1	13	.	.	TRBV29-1	CSVETTADTEAFF	TGCAGCGTTGAGACGACGGCGGACACTGAAGCTTTCTTT
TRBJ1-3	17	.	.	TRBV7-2	CASSLRGPTSSGNTIYF	TGTGCCAGCAGCCTTAGGGGACCGACCAGCTCTGGGAACACCATATATTTT
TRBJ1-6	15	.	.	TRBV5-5	CASSLAVDVESPLHF	TGTGCCAGCAGCTTGGCCGTGGACGTAGAATCACCCCTCCACTTT